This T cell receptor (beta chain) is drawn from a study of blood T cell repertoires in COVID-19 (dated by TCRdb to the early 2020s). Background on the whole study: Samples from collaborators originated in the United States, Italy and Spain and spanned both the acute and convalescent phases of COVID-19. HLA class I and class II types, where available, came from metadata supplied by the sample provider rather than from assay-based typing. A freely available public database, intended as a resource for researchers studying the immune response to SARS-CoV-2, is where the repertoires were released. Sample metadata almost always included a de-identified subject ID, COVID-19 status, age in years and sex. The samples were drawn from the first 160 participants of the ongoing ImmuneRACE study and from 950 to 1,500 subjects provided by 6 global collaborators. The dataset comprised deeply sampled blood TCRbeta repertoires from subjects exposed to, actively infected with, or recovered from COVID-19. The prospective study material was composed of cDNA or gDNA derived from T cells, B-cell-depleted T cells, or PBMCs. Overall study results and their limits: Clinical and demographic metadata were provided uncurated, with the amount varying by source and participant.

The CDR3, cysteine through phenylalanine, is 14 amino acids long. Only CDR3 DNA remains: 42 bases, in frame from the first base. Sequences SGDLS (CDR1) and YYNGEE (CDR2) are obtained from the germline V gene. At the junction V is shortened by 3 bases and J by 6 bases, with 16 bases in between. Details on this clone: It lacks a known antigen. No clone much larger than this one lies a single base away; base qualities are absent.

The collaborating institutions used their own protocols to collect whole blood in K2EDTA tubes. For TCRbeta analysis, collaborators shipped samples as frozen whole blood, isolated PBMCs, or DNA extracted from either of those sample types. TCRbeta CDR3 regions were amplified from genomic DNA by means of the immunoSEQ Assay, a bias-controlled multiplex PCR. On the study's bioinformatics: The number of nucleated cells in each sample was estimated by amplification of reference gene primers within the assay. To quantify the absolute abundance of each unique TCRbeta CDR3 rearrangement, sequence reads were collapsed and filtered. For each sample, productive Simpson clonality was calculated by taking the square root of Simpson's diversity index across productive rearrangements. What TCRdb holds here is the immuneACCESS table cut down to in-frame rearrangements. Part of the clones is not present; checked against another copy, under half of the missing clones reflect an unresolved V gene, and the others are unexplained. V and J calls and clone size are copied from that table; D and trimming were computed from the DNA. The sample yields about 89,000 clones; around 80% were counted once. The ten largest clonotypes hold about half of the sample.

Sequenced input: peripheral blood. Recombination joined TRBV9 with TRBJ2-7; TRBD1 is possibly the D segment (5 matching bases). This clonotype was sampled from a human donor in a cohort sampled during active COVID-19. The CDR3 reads CASSASPGFGEQYF. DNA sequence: TGTGCCAGCAGCGCATCCCCAGGGTTTGGCGAGCAGTACTTC.